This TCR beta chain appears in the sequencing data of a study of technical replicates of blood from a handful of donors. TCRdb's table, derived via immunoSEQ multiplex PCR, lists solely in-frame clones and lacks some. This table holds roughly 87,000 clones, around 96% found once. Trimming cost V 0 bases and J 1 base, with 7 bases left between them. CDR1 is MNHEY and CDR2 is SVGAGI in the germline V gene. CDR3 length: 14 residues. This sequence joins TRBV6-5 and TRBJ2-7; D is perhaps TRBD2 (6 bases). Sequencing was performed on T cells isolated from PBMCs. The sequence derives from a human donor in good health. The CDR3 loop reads CASSYSSGSYEQYF. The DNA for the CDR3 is TGTGCCAGCAGTTACTCTAGCGGTTCCTACGAGCAGTACTTC.